The entry below gives a single TCR beta chain sequence along with its context. Amplification used 60 Vbeta primers and 13 Jbeta primers. Measured with immunoSEQ multiplex PCR; TCRdb has only the in-frame clones, and not every one. The profile shows 100,000 to 150,000 clones, 60% to 80% of them singletons. The data were obtained in a study of cytomegalovirus exposure and HLA in healthy donors. The TCR sequence derives from a male donor in good health and CMV-seronegative. Sequenced sample: PBMCs.

CDR3 loop: CASRTGAYEQYF. CDR3 nucleotides: TGTGCCAGCAGGACAGGTGCCTACGAGCAGTACTTC. The V call is TRBV28, the J call TRBJ2-7; perhaps TRBD1 as D (6 bases). Germline V gives CDR1 MDHEN, CDR2 SYDVKM. This CDR3 is built from 12 residues. Trimming shortened V by 6 bases and J by 2 bases, and 8 bases separated the two germline ends.